The rows below give T cell receptor beta chains drawn from one sample of a study of PD-L1 blockade in urothelial cancer. Generated by immunoSEQ multiplex PCR, the TCRdb table keeps only in-frame clones and is missing some. This sample has about 82,000 clones, with roughly 90% found just once. Sample: PBMCs, taken around atezolizumab (anti-PD-L1) treatment. The receptor set was obtained from a man aged 55 to 70 with urothelial cancer. CDR3s include the opening cysteine and the closing phenylalanine or tryptophan. D genes are given only for firm matches. Expanded clones get a size class; other rows say once, few or many, or leave the size out.

D	V	size	J	DNA	CDR3
NA	TRBV6-5	NA	TRBJ2-3	TGTGCCAGCGGGCCAAGGGATACGCAGTATTTT	CASGPRDTQYF
NA	TRBV5-4	NA	TRBJ1-1	TGTGCCAGCAGATCAAACAGGGAGCCTAACGCTGAAGCTTTCTTT	CASRSNREPNAEAFF
NA	TRBV5-1	NA	TRBJ2-7	TGCGCCAGCAGCTTGGTCTCTACCATTACCTACGAGCAGTACTTC	CASSLVSTITYEQYF
NA	TRBV11-3	NA	TRBJ2-3	TGTGCCAGCAGCCCACAACAGGGAGGCACAGATACGCAGTATTTT	CASSPQQGGTDTQYF
TRBD1	TRBV5-1	NA	TRBJ2-1	TGCGCCAGCAGCTTGGGGACAGGGGGTGGGAATGAGCAGTTCTTC	CASSLGTGGGNEQFF
NA	TRBV11-2	NA	TRBJ2-2	TGTGCCAGCAGCTCCTCCCGCGCCGGGGAGCTGTTTTTT	CASSSSRAGELFF
NA	TRBV7-7	NA	TRBJ2-5	TGTGCCAGCAGTCGCGCGGGGCAAGAGACCCAGTACTTC	CASSRAGQETQYF
NA	TRBV6-1	NA	TRBJ2-1	TGTGCCAGCAGTTCCCGTGGACTGGGATTGGGGGAGCAGTTCTTC	CASSSRGLGLGEQFF
NA	TRBV19	NA	TRBJ2-4	TGTGCCAGTAGTATAGAAGGGGGGGGCCTCACTGGGGCCAAAAACATTCAGTACTTC	CASSIEGGGLTGAKNIQYF
TRBD1	TRBV2	few	TRBJ1-2	TGTGCCAGCAGTGGCGAGGGGGCGCTTGGCTACACCTTC	CASSGEGALGYTF
TRBD1	TRBV5-6	NA	TRBJ2-7	TGTGCCAGCAGCCGCTCCAGGGGGTTCAACGAGCAGTACTTC	CASSRSRGFNEQYF
NA	TRBV5-1	NA	TRBJ2-7	TGCGCCAGCAACCAAATCGAGGAGGGGTCCTACGAGCAGTACTTC	CASNQIEEGSYEQYF
NA	TRBV15	NA	TRBJ2-2	TGTGCCACCAGCAGAGATCAAACGGGTCGGGTGACCGGGGAGCTGTTTTTT	CATSRDQTGRVTGELFF
TRBD1	TRBV11-2	NA	TRBJ1-2	TGTGCCAGCAGCTTTGACACAGGGGACTATGGCTACACCTTC	CASSFDTGDYGYTF
NA	TRBV6-5	once	TRBJ2-1	TGTGCCAGCAGACTGGACACTTACAATGAGCAGTTCTTC	CASRLDTYNEQFF
TRBD2	TRBV19	NA	TRBJ2-5	TGTGCCAGTAGTAAGGGACTAGCGGGAGGGGAGGAGACCCAGTACTTC	CASSKGLAGGEETQYF
TRBD1	TRBV6-6	NA	TRBJ2-7	TGTGCCAGCAGGACAGGGTTAGCCTACGAGCAGTACTTC	CASRTGLAYEQYF
NA	TRBV18	NA	TRBJ1-4	TGTGCCAGCTCACACGGGCGGGAAGAAAAACTGTTTTTT	CASSHGREEKLFF
NA	TRBV29-1	NA	TRBJ2-1	TGCAGCCACCGAGGGGGAGGGGGACAAAGTCAGTTCTTC	CSHRGGGGQSQFF
NA	TRBV29-1	NA	TRBJ2-7	TGCAGCGTTCTGGGGGCCGGTACATACGAGCAGTACTTC	CSVLGAGTYEQYF
NA	TRBV6-1	NA	TRBJ1-6	TGTGCCAGCAGTGAAACTGGGACTGCTAATTCACCCCTCCACTTT	CASSETGTANSPLHF
NA	TRBV6-5	once	TRBJ2-7	TGTGCCAGCAGCCTCCTCGGCGAGCAGTACTTC	CASSLLGEQYF
NA	TRBV30	NA	TRBJ2-7	TGTGCCTGGAGTTTTGACGCGCGGAACGAGCAGTACTTC	CAWSFDARNEQYF
NA	TRBV4-3	NA	TRBJ1-1	TGCGCCAGCAGCCAAGTTGGGCCGGGGGACACTGAAGCTTTCTTT	CASSQVGPGDTEAFF
NA	TRBV20-1	NA	TRBJ2-7	TGCAGTGCCCTTATCAGGGAGCAGTACTTC	CSALIREQYF
NA	TRBV5-4	NA	TRBJ2-5	TGTGCCAGCAGCTTAGAGAAACAGGGGAGGCAGACCCAGTACTTC	CASSLEKQGRQTQYF
TRBD1	TRBV18	once	TRBJ1-1	TGTGCCAGCTCACAAACCGGGACAGCCCCTGAAGCTTTCTTT	CASSQTGTAPEAFF
TRBD1	TRBV2	NA	TRBJ2-7	TGTGCCAGCAGTTTTTACCAGGGGGAGTACGAGCAGTACTTC	CASSFYQGEYEQYF
NA	TRBV7-8	NA	TRBJ1-5	TGTGCCAGCAGCTTAGGAGTGGATCAGCCCCAGCATTTT	CASSLGVDQPQHF
NA	TRBV6-1	NA	TRBJ1-1	TGTGCCAGCATGGCCAGGGAAGGTGCTGAAGCTTTCTTT	CASMAREGAEAFF
NA	TRBV19	NA	TRBJ2-5	TGTGCCAGTAGTATAGGCCCGGGGGAGACCCAGTACTTC	CASSIGPGETQYF
TRBD1	TRBV10-3	NA	TRBJ2-3	TGTGCCACCAGGGACAGGGAGACAGATACGCAGTATTTT	CATRDRETDTQYF
NA	TRBV28	NA	TRBJ2-3	TGTGCCAGCAGTCCCCGAAAATCCAGGATACCAGATACGCAGTATTTT	CASSPRKSRIPDTQYF
NA	TRBV19	NA	TRBJ1-5	TGTGCCAGTTCATATCGGGTCCACCAGCCCCAGCATTTT	CASSYRVHQPQHF
TRBD2	TRBV7-3	NA	TRBJ2-1	TGTGCCAGCAGCTCCGAACTAGCGGTACCCAATGAGCAGTTCTTC	CASSSELAVPNEQFF
TRBD1	TRBV7-2	NA	TRBJ2-7	TGTGCCAGCAGCTTCACAGGGGCGACTTACGAGCAGTACTTC	CASSFTGATYEQYF
TRBD1	TRBV2	NA	TRBJ1-5	TGTGCCAGCAGACCTGGGACAGGGATTAATCAGCCCCAGCATTTT	CASRPGTGINQPQHF
TRBD1	TRBV4-3	NA	TRBJ2-2	TGCGCCAGCAGCCAAGATTGGGGACAGGGTTCGAACACCGGGGAGCTGTTTTTT	CASSQDWGQGSNTGELFF
NA	TRBV5-1	NA	TRBJ1-1	TGCGCCAGCAGCGCGCAGGGATCGGGGGGCACTGAAGCTTTCTTT	CASSAQGSGGTEAFF
NA	TRBV11-1	NA	TRBJ2-1	TGTGCCAGCAGTCTGACTAGGCGACCTGGGCACAATGAGCAGTTCTTC	CASSLTRRPGHNEQFF
NA	TRBV9	NA	TRBJ2-5	TGTGCCAGCAGCGTAGCGGCAGGGGAAGAGACCCAGTACTTC	CASSVAAGEETQYF
NA	TRBV5-1	once	TRBJ1-6	TGCGCCAGCAGCTTGGGGAGGGTTAATTCACCCCTCCACTTT	CASSLGRVNSPLHF
TRBD1	TRBV13	NA	TRBJ1-2	TGTGCCAGCAGCTTAGGACAGGGGGATGGCTACACCTTC	CASSLGQGDGYTF
TRBD1	TRBV19	NA	TRBJ2-5	TGTGCCAGTAGTCCGGGACAGGGAGAGACCCAGTACTTC	CASSPGQGETQYF
TRBD2	TRBV7-2	NA	TRBJ2-4	TGTGCCAGCAGCATTAGCGTGCTAGCGGGAGTTAACATTCAGTACTTC	CASSISVLAGVNIQYF
NA	TRBV5-6	NA	TRBJ2-7	TGTGCCAGCAGCTTAGGGACTCAGTTCTACGAGCAGTACTTC	CASSLGTQFYEQYF
NA	TRBV30	NA	TRBJ2-5	TGTGCCTGGAGTGTAGCGGATCAAGAGACCCAGTACTTC	CAWSVADQETQYF
NA	TRBV4-2	NA	TRBJ2-1	TGTGCCAGCAGCCCTCAGTGGTCGCAGTGGGAGAATGAGCAGTTCTTC	CASSPQWSQWENEQFF
NA	TRBV7-2	NA	TRBJ2-7	TGTGCCAGCACCCCGGGGTGGGGGGTTGGGTACGAGCAGTACTTC	CASTPGWGVGYEQYF
NA	TRBV27	NA	TRBJ2-5	TGTGCCAGCAGTTTGGGGGGAGGGACCCAGTACTTC	CASSLGGGTQYF
TRBD2	TRBV4-1	NA	TRBJ2-3	TGCGCCAGCAGCCCCCTGGGACTAGCGACCAGCACAGATACGCAGTATTTT	CASSPLGLATSTDTQYF
TRBD1	TRBV7-9	NA	TRBJ1-5	TGTGCCAGCAGCGTCGGACAGGACAATCAGCCCCAGCATTTT	CASSVGQDNQPQHF